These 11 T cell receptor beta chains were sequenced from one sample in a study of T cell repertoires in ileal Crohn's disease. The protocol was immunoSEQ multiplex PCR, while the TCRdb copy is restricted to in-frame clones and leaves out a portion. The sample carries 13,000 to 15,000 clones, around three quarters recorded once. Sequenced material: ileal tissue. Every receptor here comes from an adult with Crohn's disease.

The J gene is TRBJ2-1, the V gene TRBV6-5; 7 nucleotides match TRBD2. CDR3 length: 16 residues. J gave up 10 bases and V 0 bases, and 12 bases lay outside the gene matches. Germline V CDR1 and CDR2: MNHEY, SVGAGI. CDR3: CASSYSGLNKGGEQFF. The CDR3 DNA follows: TGTGCCAGCAGTTACTCTGGCCTAAATAAGGGAGGGGAGCAGTTCTTC.

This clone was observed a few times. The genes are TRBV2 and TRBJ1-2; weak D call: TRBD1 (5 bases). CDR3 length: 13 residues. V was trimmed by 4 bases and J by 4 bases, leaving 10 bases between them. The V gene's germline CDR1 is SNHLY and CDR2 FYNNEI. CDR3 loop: CASSGQGPYGYTF. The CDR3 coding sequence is TGTGCCAGCAGTGGGCAGGGCCCCTATGGCTACACCTTC.

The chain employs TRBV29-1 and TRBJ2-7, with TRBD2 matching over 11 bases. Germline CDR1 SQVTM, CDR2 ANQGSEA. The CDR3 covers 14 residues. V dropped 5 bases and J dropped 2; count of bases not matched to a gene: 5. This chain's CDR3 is CSVSGTSGTYEQYF. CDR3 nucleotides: TGCAGCGTTTCCGGGACTAGCGGTACCTACGAGCAGTACTTC.

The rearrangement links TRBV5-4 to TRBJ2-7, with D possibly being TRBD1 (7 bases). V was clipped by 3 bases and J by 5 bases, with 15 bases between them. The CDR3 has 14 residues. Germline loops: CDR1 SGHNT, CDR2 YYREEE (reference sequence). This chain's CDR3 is CASSWAGGSDEQYF. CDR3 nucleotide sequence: TGTGCCAGCAGCTGGGCAGGGGGGTCCGACGAGCAGTACTTC. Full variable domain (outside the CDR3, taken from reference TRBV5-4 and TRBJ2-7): ETGVTQSPTHLIKTRGQQVTLRCSSQSGHNTVSWYQQALGQGPQFIFQYYREEENGRGNFPPRFSGLQFPNYSSELNVNALELDDSALYLCASSWAGGSDEQYFGPGTRLTVT.

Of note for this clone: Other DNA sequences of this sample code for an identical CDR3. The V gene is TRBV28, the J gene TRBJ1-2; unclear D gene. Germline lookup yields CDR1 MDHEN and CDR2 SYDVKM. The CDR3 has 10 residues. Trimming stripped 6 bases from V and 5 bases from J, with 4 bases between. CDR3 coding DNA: TGTGCCAGCAGCAGATATGGCTACACCTTC. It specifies CASSRYGYTF.

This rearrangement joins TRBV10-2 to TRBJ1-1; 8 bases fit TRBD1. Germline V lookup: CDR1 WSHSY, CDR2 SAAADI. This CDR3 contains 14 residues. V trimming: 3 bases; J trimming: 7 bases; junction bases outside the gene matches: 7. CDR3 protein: CASSEPQGAREAFF. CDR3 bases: TGCGCCAGCAGTGAACCTCAGGGGGCGCGTGAAGCTTTCTTT.

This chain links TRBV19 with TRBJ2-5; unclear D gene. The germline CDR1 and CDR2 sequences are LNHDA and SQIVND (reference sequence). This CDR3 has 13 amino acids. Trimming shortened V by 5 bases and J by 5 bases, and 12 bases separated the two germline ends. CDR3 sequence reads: CASSANLRETQYF. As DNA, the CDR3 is TGTGCCAGTAGTGCCAACCTGAGGGAGACCCAGTACTTC.

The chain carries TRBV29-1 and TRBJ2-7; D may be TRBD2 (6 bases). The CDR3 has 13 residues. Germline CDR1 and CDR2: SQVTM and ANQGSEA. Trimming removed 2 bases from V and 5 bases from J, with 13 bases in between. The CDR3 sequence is CSVERGTADEQYF. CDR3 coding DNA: TGCAGCGTTGAACGGGGGACGGCCGACGAGCAGTACTTC.

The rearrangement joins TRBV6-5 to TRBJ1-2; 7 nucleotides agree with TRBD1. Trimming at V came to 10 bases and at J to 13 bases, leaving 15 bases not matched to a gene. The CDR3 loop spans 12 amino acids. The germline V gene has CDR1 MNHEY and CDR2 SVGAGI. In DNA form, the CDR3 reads TGTGCCACCCTGGGGAGGAGGGGGCAGCTCACCTTC. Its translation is CATLGRRGQLTF.

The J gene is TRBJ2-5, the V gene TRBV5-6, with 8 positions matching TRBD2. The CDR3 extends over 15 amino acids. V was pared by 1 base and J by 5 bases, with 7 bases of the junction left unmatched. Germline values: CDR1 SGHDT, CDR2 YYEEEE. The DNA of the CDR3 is TGTGCCAGCAGCTTGAGCGGGAGAGGCTGGGAGACCCAGTACTTC. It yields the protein CASSLSGRGWETQYF.

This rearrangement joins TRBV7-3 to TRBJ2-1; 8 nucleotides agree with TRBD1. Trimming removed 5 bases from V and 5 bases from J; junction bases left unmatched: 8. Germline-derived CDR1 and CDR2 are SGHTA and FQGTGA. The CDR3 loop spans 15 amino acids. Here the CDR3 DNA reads TGTGCCAGCAGCCCAGACAGGGGATTAAACAATGAGCAGTTCTTC. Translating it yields CASSPDRGLNNEQFF.